The present entry profiles one TCR beta chain with its context. The data belong to a study of cytomegalovirus exposure and HLA in healthy donors. PCR primers comprised 60 Vbeta and 13 Jbeta primers. The data were produced by immunoSEQ multiplex PCR, yet TCRdb's version contains in-frame clones alone and is incomplete. The profile shows some 130,000 clones, 83% of them singletons. Germline V gives CDR1 SGHRS, CDR2 YFSETQ. The germline V and J ends were trimmed by 7 bases and 2 bases, with 21 bases remaining between them. This CDR3 is 16 amino acids long. Sequencing was performed on PBMCs. This receptor was obtained from a girl aged 2-10 years in good health and CMV-seronegative. This chain links TRBV5-1 with TRBJ2-5; D may be TRBD2 (6 bases). CDR3 protein: CASLGGLGFPQETQYF. Here the CDR3 DNA reads TGCGCCAGCCTGGGGGGTTTGGGTTTTCCGCAAGAGACCCAGTACTTC.